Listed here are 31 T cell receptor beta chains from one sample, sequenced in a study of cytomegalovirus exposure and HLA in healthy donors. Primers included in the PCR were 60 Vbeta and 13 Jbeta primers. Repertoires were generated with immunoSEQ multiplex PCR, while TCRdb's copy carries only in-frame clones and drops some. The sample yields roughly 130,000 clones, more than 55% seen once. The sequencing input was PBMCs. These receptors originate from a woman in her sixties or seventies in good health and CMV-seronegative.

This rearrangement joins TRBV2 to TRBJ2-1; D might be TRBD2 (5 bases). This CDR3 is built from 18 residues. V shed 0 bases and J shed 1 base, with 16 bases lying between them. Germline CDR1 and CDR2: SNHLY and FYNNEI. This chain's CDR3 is CASSEAPPRLASYNEQFF. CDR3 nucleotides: TGTGCCAGCAGTGAAGCACCACCGCGGCTAGCTTCCTACAATGAGCAGTTCTTC. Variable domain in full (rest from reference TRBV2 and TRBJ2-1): EPEVTQTPSHQVTQMGQEVILRCVPISNHLYFYWYRQILGQKVEFLVSFYNNEISEKSEIFDDQFSVERPDGSNFTLKIRSTKLEDSAMYFCASSEAPPRLASYNEQFFGPGTRLTVL.

CDR3 bases: TGTGCCAGTAGTATAGATGGCCAGGGGGATTCACCCCTCCACTTT. Its protein product is CASSIDGQGDSPLHF. The chain couples TRBV19 to TRBJ1-6, with 7 positions matching TRBD1. This CDR3 region has 15 residues. Trimming took 0 bases from V and 8 from J; bases not matched to a gene: 4. In germline, CDR1 is LNHDA, CDR2 SQIVND (reference sequence).

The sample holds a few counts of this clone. DNA for the CDR3: TGTGCCAGTACCCACAATGTCGGGACTGAAGCTTTCTTT. Protein product: CASTHNVGTEAFF. This chain connects TRBV19 to TRBJ1-1; D not resolved. CDR1 is LNHDA, CDR2 SQIVND, per germline (reference sequence). The CDR3 runs 13 residues. Trimming left V 7 bases short and J 5 bases short, with 14 bases between.

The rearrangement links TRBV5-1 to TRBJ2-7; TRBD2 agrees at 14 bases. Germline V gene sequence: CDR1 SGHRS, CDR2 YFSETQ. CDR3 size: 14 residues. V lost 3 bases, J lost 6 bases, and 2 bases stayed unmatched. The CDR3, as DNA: TGCGCCAGCAGCTCCGGGACTAGCGGGAGCGAGCAGTACTTC. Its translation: CASSSGTSGSEQYF.

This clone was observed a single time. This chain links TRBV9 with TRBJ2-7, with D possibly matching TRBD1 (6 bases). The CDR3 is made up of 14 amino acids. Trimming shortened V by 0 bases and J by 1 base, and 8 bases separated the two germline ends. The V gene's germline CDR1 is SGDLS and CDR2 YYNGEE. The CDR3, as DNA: TGTGCCAGCAGCGTAGAGGGGGATTCCTACGAGCAGTACTTC. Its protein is CASSVEGDSYEQYF.

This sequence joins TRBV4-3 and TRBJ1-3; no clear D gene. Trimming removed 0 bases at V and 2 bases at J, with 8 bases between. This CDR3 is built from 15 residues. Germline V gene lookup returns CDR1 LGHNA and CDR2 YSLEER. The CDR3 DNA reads TGCGCCAGCAGCCAAGACAGGCTGCCTGGAAACACCATATATTTT. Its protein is CASSQDRLPGNTIYF.

The CDR3 region is CASSLVGGSNQPQHF. CDR3 in DNA: TGTGCCAGCAGCTTAGTCGGGGGTAGCAATCAGCCCCAGCATTTT. The gene calls are TRBV7-6 and TRBJ1-5; possibly TRBD1 for D (5 bases). The CDR3 totals 15 residues. Germline CDR1 reads SGHVS; CDR2 reads FNYEAQ. V was cut by 1 base and J by 0 bases, with 7 bases left in between.

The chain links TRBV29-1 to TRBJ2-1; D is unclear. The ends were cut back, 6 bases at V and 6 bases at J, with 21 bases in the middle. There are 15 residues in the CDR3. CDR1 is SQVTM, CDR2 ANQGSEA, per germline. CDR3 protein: CSVQEPTVIRNEQFF. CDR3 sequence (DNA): TGCAGCGTCCAAGAGCCAACGGTGATACGCAATGAGCAGTTCTTC.

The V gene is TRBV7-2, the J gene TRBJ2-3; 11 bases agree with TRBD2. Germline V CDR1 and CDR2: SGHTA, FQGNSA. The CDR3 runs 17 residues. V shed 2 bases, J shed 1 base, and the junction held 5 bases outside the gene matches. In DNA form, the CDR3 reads TGTGCCAGCAGCTTATTTCGACTAGCGGGACGCACAGATACGCAGTATTTT. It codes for CASSLFRLAGRTDTQYF.

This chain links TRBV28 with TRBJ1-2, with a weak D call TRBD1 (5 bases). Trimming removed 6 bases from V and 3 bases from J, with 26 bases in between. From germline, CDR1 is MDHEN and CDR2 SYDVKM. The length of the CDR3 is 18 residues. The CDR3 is CASSSFSGTNRLHYGYTF. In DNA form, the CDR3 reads TGTGCCAGCAGCTCGTTTTCCGGGACTAATAGGCTTCACTATGGCTACACCTTC.

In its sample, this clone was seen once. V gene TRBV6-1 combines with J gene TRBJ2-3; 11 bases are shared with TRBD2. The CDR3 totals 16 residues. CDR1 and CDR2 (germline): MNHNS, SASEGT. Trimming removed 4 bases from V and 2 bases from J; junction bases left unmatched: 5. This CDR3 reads CASSATSGGHTDTQYF. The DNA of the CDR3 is TGTGCCAGCAGTGCTACTAGCGGGGGACACACAGATACGCAGTATTTT.

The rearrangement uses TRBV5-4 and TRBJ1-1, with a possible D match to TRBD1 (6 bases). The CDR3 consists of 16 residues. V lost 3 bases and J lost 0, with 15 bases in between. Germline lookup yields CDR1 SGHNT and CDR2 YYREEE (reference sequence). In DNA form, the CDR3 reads TGTGCCAGCAGCTCAACCAGACAGGCATTGAACACTGAAGCTTTCTTT. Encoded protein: CASSSTRQALNTEAFF.

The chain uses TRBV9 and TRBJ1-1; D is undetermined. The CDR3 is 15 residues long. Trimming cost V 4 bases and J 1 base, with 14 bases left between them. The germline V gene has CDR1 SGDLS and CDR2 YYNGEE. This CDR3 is CASSPQSWRNTEAFF. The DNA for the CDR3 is TGTGCCAGCAGCCCCCAAAGTTGGAGGAACACTGAAGCTTTCTTT.

CDR3 DNA: TGTGCCAGTAGTATCCTCACCCCCATAGCTAGCACAGATACGCAGTATTTT. Protein product: CASSILTPIASTDTQYF. This rearrangement joins TRBV19 to TRBJ2-3; no firm D call. Germline V gives CDR1 LNHDA, CDR2 SQIVND (reference sequence). The CDR3 runs to 17 residues. V was cut by 3 bases and J by 0 bases, with 16 bases left in between.

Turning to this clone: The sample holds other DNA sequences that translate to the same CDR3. The CDR3 DNA reads TGTGCCAGTACCGGGGGCTCTGGGGCCAACGTCCTGACTTTC. It yields the protein CASTGGSGANVLTF. The chain carries TRBV19 and TRBJ2-6; D is possibly TRBD2 (6 bases). V shed 7 bases and J shed 0 bases, with 7 bases lying between them. The germline V gene has CDR1 LNHDA and CDR2 SQIVND (reference sequence). This CDR3 region has 14 residues.

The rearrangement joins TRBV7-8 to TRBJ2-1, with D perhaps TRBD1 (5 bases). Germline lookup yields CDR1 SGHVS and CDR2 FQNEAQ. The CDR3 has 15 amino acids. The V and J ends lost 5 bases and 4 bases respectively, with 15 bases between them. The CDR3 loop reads CASSIDRGRYNEQFF. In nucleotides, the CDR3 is TGTGCCAGCAGCATCGATAGGGGTAGGTACAATGAGCAGTTCTTC.

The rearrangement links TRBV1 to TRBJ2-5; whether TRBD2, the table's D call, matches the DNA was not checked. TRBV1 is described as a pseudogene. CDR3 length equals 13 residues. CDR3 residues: CTSSRRGRETQYF. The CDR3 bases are TGCACCAGCAGCCGGCGGGGGCGAGAGACCCAGTACTTC.

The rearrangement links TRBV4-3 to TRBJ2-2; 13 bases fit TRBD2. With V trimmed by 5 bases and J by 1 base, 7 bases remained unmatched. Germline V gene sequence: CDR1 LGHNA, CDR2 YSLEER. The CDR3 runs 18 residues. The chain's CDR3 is CASSKRLAGGGNTGELFF. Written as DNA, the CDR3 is TGCGCCAGCAGCAAGAGACTAGCGGGAGGTGGGAACACCGGGGAGCTGTTTTTT.

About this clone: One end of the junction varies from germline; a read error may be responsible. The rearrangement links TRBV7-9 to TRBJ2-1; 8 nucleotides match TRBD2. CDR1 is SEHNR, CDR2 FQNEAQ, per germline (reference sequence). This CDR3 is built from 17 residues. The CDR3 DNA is TGTTCCAGCAGCTTAGCGCTCGGAGCGGGAGCGTTCAATGAGCAGTTCTTC. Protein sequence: CSSSLALGAGAFNEQFF.

The CDR3 bases are TGTGCCAGTAGTATCCAAGGACAGGCAATTAGCAATCAGCCCCAGCATTTT. As protein: CASSIQGQAISNQPQHF. The J gene is TRBJ1-5, the V gene TRBV19, with 7 bases lining up with TRBD1. CDR1 and CDR2 from the germline V gene are LNHDA and SQIVND (reference sequence). The CDR3 loop spans 17 amino acids. J was trimmed by 0 bases and V by 3 bases; bases with no gene match: 8. The complete variable domain, with remaining parts taken from reference TRBV19 and TRBJ1-5, reads DGGITQSPKYLFRKEGQNVTLSCEQNLNHDAMYWYRQDPGQGLRLIYYSQIVNDFQKGDIAEGYSVSREKKESFPLTVTSAQKNPTAFYLCASSIQGQAISNQPQHFGDGTRLSIL.

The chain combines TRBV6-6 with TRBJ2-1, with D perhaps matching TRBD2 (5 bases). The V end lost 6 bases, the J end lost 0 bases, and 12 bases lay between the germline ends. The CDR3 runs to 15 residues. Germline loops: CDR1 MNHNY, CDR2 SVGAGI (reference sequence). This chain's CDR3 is CASSRSGSSYNEQFF. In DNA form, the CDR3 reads TGTGCCAGCAGCCGCAGCGGCAGCTCCTACAATGAGCAGTTCTTC.

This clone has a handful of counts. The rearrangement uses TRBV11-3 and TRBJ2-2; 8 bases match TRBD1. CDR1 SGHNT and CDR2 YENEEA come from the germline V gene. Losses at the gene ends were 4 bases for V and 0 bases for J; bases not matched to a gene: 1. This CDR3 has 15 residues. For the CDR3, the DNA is TGTGCCAGCAGCTCGGGACAGGCGAACACCGGGGAGCTGTTTTTT. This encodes CASSSGQANTGELFF.

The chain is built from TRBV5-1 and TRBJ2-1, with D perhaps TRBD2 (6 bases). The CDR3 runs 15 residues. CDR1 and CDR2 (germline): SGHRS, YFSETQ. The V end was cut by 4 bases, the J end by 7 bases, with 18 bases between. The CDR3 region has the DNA TGCGCCAGCAGCCCCGATCCGGGACTCCTGAATGAGCAGTTCTTC. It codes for CASSPDPGLLNEQFF.

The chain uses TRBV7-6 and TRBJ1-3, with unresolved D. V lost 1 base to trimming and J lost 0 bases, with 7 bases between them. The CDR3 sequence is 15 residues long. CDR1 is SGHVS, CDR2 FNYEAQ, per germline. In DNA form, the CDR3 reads TGTGCCAGCAGCTTAGAAACGAGCTCTGGAAACACCATATATTTT. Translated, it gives CASSLETSSGNTIYF.

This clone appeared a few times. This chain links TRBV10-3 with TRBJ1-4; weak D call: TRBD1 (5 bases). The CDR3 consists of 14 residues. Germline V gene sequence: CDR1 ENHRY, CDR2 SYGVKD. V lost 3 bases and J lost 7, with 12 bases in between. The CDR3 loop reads CAISEGGVGEKLFF. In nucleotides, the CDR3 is TGTGCCATCAGTGAAGGAGGGGTGGGTGAAAAACTGTTTTTT.

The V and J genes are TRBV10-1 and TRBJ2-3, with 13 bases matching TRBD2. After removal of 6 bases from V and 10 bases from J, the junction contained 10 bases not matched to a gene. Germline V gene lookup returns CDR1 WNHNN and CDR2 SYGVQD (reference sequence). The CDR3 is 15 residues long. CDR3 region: CASRVLAGGWRAQYF. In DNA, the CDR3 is TGCGCCAGCAGGGTACTAGCGGGGGGGTGGAGAGCGCAGTATTTT.

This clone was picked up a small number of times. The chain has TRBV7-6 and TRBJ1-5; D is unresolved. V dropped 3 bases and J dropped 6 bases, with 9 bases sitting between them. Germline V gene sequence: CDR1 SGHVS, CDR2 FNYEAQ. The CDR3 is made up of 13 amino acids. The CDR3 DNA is TGTGCCAGCAGCTTGGGAGGGCCTCAGCCCCAGCATTTT. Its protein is CASSLGGPQPQHF.

CDR3 nucleotide sequence: TGCGCCAGCAGCCAACAGGGTTTTTCGAACACTGAAGCTTTCTTT. Its translation: CASSQQGFSNTEAFF. J is TRBJ1-1 and V is TRBV5-1; possible D gene TRBD1, 6 bases. Germline V gives CDR1 SGHRS, CDR2 YFSETQ. Trimming left V 4 bases short and J 1 base short, with 14 bases between. This CDR3 contains 15 residues.

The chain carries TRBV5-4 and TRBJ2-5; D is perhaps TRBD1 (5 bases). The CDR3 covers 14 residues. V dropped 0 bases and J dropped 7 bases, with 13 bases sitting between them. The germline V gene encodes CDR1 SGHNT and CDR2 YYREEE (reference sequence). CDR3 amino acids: CASSLAWRRGTQYF. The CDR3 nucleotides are TGTGCCAGCAGCTTGGCTTGGAGAAGGGGGACCCAGTACTTC.

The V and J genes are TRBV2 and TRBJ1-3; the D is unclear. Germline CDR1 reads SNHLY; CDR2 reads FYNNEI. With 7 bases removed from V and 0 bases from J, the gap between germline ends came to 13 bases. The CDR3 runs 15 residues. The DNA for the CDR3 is TGTGCCAGCACCGATCGGGATGTCTCTGGAAACACCATATATTTT. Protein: CASTDRDVSGNTIYF.

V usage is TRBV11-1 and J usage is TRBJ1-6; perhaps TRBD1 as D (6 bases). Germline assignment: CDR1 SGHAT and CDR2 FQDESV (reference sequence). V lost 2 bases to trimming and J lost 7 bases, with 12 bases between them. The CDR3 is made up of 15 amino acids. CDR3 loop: CASSLFGGFNSPLHF. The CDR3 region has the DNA TGTGCCAGCAGCTTATTTGGGGGCTTCAATTCACCCCTCCACTTT.